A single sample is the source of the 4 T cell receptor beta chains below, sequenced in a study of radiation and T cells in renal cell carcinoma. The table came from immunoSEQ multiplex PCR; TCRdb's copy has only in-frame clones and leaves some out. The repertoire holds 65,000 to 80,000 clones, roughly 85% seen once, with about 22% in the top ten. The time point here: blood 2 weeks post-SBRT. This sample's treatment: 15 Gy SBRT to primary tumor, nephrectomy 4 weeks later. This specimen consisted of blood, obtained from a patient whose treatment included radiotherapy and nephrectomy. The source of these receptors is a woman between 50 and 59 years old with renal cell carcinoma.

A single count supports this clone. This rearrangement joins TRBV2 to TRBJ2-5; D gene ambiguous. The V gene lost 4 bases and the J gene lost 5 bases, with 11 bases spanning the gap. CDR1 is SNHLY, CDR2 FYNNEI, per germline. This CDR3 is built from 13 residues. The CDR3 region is CASSVSGYETQYF. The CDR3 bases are TGTGCCAGCAGTGTTAGTGGGTATGAGACCCAGTACTTC.

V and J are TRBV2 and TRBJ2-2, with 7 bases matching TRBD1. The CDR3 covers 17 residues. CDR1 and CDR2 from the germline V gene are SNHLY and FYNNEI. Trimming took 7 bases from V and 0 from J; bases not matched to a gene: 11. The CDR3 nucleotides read TGTGCCAGCAACCCCACAGGGGTAACCTCGAACACCGGGGAGCTGTTTTTT. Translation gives CASNPTGVTSNTGELFF.

The chain's CDR3 is CASSLGDSYEQYF. The CDR3 coding sequence is TGTGCCAGCAGCCTTGGCGATTCCTACGAGCAGTACTTC. The rearrangement joins TRBV7-9 to TRBJ2-7; D unresolved. The CDR3 extends over 13 amino acids. V was trimmed by 5 bases and J by 1 base, leaving 9 bases between them. Germline V gives CDR1 SEHNR, CDR2 FQNEAQ (reference sequence).

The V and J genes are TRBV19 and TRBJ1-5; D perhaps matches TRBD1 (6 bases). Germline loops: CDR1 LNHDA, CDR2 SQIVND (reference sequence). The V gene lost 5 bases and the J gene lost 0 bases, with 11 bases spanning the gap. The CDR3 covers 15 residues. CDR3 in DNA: TGTGCCAGTAGTGCCGGACAGTTTAGCAATCAGCCCCAGCATTTT. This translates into CASSAGQFSNQPQHF.